A selection of T cell receptor beta chains follows, all from one sample in a study of blood T cell repertoires in COVID-19. Only in-frame clones appear in the TCRdb table, and some are missing; sequencing was by immunoSEQ multiplex PCR. The data show 300,000 to 400,000 clones, with 85% seen just once and around 2% held by the top ten. The sample comprised PBMCs or T cells enriched from blood (not recorded which). Every receptor here comes from a woman aged 25 to 39 who had been exposed to COVID-19. The CDR3 runs from the conserved cysteine through the conserved F or W. D genes are given only for firm matches. Clone size appears in some rows only: once, few, many, or a class for an expanded clone.

d_call: NA
v_call: TRBV19
cdr3_length: 15
clone_size: NA
j_call: TRBJ2-3
cdr3_nt: TGTGCCAGTAGCGTCACGACAGGATGGTTAGATACGCAGTATTTT
cdr3_aa: CASSVTTGWLDTQYF

d_call: NA
v_call: TRBV28
cdr3_length: 12
clone_size: NA
j_call: TRBJ2-1
cdr3_nt: TGTGCCAGCAGTTCCCGGGGGTATGAGCAGTTCTTC
cdr3_aa: CASSSRGYEQFF

d_call: NA
v_call: TRBV6-6
cdr3_length: 14
clone_size: NA
j_call: TRBJ2-7
cdr3_nt: TGTGCCAGCAGTTACACACGACAGCTCCACGAGCAGTACTTC
cdr3_aa: CASSYTRQLHEQYF

d_call: NA
v_call: TRBV9
cdr3_length: 16
clone_size: NA
j_call: TRBJ2-3
cdr3_nt: TGTGCCAGCAGCATCAACCAGGGTATTGGTACAGATACGCAGTATTTT
cdr3_aa: CASSINQGIGTDTQYF

d_call: NA
v_call: TRBV20-1
cdr3_length: 11
clone_size: NA
j_call: TRBJ1-2
cdr3_nt: TGCAGTGCTAGTCGAGGGCATGGCTACACCTTC
cdr3_aa: CSASRGHGYTF

d_call: NA
v_call: TRBV2
cdr3_length: 12
clone_size: NA
j_call: TRBJ2-2
cdr3_nt: TGTGCCGGAAACAGGGCAGCCGGGGAGCTGTTTTTT
cdr3_aa: CAGNRAAGELFF

d_call: NA
v_call: TRBV7-2
cdr3_length: 13
clone_size: NA
j_call: TRBJ1-4
cdr3_nt: TGTGCCAGCAGCACTAGACAGGCCGCAAAACTGTTTTTT
cdr3_aa: CASSTRQAAKLFF

d_call: NA
v_call: TRBV4-1
cdr3_length: 16
clone_size: NA
j_call: TRBJ2-7
cdr3_nt: TGCGCCAGCAGCCGTCGGGGGGCAAGTCAGACCTACGAGCAGTACTTC
cdr3_aa: CASSRRGASQTYEQYF

d_call: TRBD1
v_call: TRBV25-1
cdr3_length: 18
clone_size: once
j_call: TRBJ1-6
cdr3_nt: TGTGCCAGCAGTGAATATGGGACAGGGGTCTCCTATAATTCACCCCTCCACTTT
cdr3_aa: CASSEYGTGVSYNSPLHF

d_call: TRBD1
v_call: TRBV11-2
cdr3_length: 15
clone_size: NA
j_call: TRBJ1-2
cdr3_nt: TGTGCCAGCAGCTTCTCCAGGGGGCTGGGCTATGGCTACACCTTC
cdr3_aa: CASSFSRGLGYGYTF

d_call: NA
v_call: TRBV6-4
cdr3_length: 15
clone_size: NA
j_call: TRBJ2-1
cdr3_nt: TGTGCCAGCAGTGACTCGACTAGCTCCTACAATGAGCAGTTCTTC
cdr3_aa: CASSDSTSSYNEQFF

d_call: NA
v_call: TRBV9
cdr3_length: 13
clone_size: once
j_call: TRBJ2-5
cdr3_nt: TGTGCCAGCAGCGTCCTGGGGCTTGAGACCCAGTACTTC
cdr3_aa: CASSVLGLETQYF

d_call: TRBD1
v_call: TRBV5-1
cdr3_length: 15
clone_size: NA
j_call: TRBJ2-3
cdr3_nt: TGCGCCAGCAGTTCGGGACAGGGGGCGACAGATACGCAGTATTTT
cdr3_aa: CASSSGQGATDTQYF

d_call: TRBD1
v_call: TRBV5-4
cdr3_length: 17
clone_size: NA
j_call: TRBJ1-2
cdr3_nt: TGTGCCAGCAGCTCCCGATTAAACCCGGGACAGGTCTATGGCTACACCTTC
cdr3_aa: CASSSRLNPGQVYGYTF

d_call: NA
v_call: TRBV5-1
cdr3_length: 14
clone_size: once
j_call: TRBJ1-2
cdr3_nt: TGCGCCAGCAGCTTGTATCAGTCTAACTATGGCTACACCTTC
cdr3_aa: CASSLYQSNYGYTF

d_call: NA
v_call: TRBV30
cdr3_length: 16
clone_size: NA
j_call: TRBJ1-3
cdr3_nt: TGTGCCTGGAGTGTACATAGGGAGAACTCTGGAAACACCATATATTTT
cdr3_aa: CAWSVHRENSGNTIYF

d_call: NA
v_call: TRBV5-1
cdr3_length: 18
clone_size: NA
j_call: TRBJ1-1
cdr3_nt: TGCGCCAGCAGCTTGATTCTCTCCGTGGGAGGGCGGATCACTGAAGCTTTCTTT
cdr3_aa: CASSLILSVGGRITEAFF

d_call: TRBD1
v_call: TRBV7-9
cdr3_length: 13
clone_size: many
j_call: TRBJ2-7
cdr3_nt: TGTGCCAGCAGCCCTACGGACAGGTACGAGCAGTACTTC
cdr3_aa: CASSPTDRYEQYF

d_call: NA
v_call: TRBV10-1
cdr3_length: 14
clone_size: NA
j_call: TRBJ1-1
cdr3_nt: TGCGCCAGCAGTGAGTCACCCGGGGGGGGTGAAGCTTTCTTT
cdr3_aa: CASSESPGGGEAFF

d_call: NA
v_call: TRBV6-5
cdr3_length: 15
clone_size: NA
j_call: TRBJ2-2
cdr3_nt: TGTGCCAGCAGTTACGCCAGGGCTGGGACCGGGGAGCTGTTTTTT
cdr3_aa: CASSYARAGTGELFF

d_call: NA
v_call: TRBV9
cdr3_length: 13
clone_size: NA
j_call: TRBJ2-2
cdr3_nt: TGTGCCAGCAGCCCTCCAACCGGCGGGGAGCTGTTTTTT
cdr3_aa: CASSPPTGGELFF

d_call: NA
v_call: TRBV30
cdr3_length: 15
clone_size: once
j_call: TRBJ1-4
cdr3_nt: TGTGCCTGGAGTGTACAAGGACAGCCTGATGAAAAACTGTTTTTT
cdr3_aa: CAWSVQGQPDEKLFF

d_call: NA
v_call: TRBV2
cdr3_length: 12
clone_size: NA
j_call: TRBJ2-3
cdr3_nt: TGTGCCATCAAGAACAGCGGAGATACGCAGTATTTT
cdr3_aa: CAIKNSGDTQYF

d_call: TRBD1
v_call: TRBV10-1
cdr3_length: 16
clone_size: NA
j_call: TRBJ2-7
cdr3_nt: TGCGCCAGCAGCCTCTACCGGGACAGAAGCTTCTACGAGCAGTACTTC
cdr3_aa: CASSLYRDRSFYEQYF

d_call: NA
v_call: TRBV6-5
cdr3_length: 15
clone_size: NA
j_call: TRBJ2-7
cdr3_nt: TGTGCCAGCAGCCATTTAAGGGACTTTATCTACGAGCAGTACTTC
cdr3_aa: CASSHLRDFIYEQYF

d_call: NA
v_call: TRBV7-2
cdr3_length: 15
clone_size: few
j_call: TRBJ2-3
cdr3_nt: TGTGCCAGCAGCCCCCCGGGATCGCGCACAGATACGCAGTATTTT
cdr3_aa: CASSPPGSRTDTQYF

d_call: TRBD2
v_call: TRBV5-1
cdr3_length: 12
clone_size: NA
j_call: TRBJ2-1
cdr3_nt: TGCGCCAGCAGAAGTGCGGGGGTCGAGCAGTTCTTC
cdr3_aa: CASRSAGVEQFF

d_call: TRBD2
v_call: TRBV9
cdr3_length: 17
clone_size: NA
j_call: TRBJ2-3
cdr3_nt: TGTGCCAGCAGCGTAGCTTCGGCTAGCGGGGGCACAGATACGCAGTATTTT
cdr3_aa: CASSVASASGGTDTQYF

d_call: NA
v_call: TRBV18
cdr3_length: 15
clone_size: NA
j_call: TRBJ1-2
cdr3_nt: TGTGCCAGCTCACCACCACAGGGAATAAGTCGTGGCTACACCTTC
cdr3_aa: CASSPPQGISRGYTF

d_call: NA
v_call: TRBV4-2
cdr3_length: 14
clone_size: NA
j_call: TRBJ1-4
cdr3_nt: TGTGCCAGCAGCCCTGACAAAAGGAATGAAAAACTGTTTTTT
cdr3_aa: CASSPDKRNEKLFF

d_call: TRBD1
v_call: TRBV7-8
cdr3_length: 14
clone_size: NA
j_call: TRBJ1-1
cdr3_nt: TGTGCCAGCAGCGCGGACAGGGGGTACACTGAAGCTTTCTTT
cdr3_aa: CASSADRGYTEAFF

d_call: TRBD1
v_call: TRBV5-6
cdr3_length: 14
clone_size: few
j_call: TRBJ2-7
cdr3_nt: TGTGCCAGCAGCCGTTGGGACAGGAGCCTGGAGCAGTACTTC
cdr3_aa: CASSRWDRSLEQYF

d_call: NA
v_call: TRBV15
cdr3_length: 14
clone_size: NA
j_call: TRBJ1-2
cdr3_nt: TGTGCCACCAGCAGAGGGCAGTACGGGGGTGGCTACACCTTC
cdr3_aa: CATSRGQYGGGYTF

d_call: NA
v_call: TRBV28
cdr3_length: 15
clone_size: NA
j_call: TRBJ1-1
cdr3_nt: TGTGCCAGCAGTTTATTCAACGAGGGGAACACTGAAGCTTTCTTT
cdr3_aa: CASSLFNEGNTEAFF

d_call: NA
v_call: TRBV7-9
cdr3_length: 13
clone_size: NA
j_call: TRBJ1-5
cdr3_nt: TGTGCCAGCAGCCCACAAGGCAATCAGCCCCAGCATTTT
cdr3_aa: CASSPQGNQPQHF

d_call: NA
v_call: TRBV4-2
cdr3_length: 14
clone_size: NA
j_call: TRBJ2-2
cdr3_nt: TGTGCCAGCAGCCATGGGCGGGACACCGGGGAGCTGTTTTTT
cdr3_aa: CASSHGRDTGELFF

d_call: TRBD1
v_call: TRBV5-5
cdr3_length: 15
clone_size: NA
j_call: TRBJ1-6
cdr3_nt: TGTGCCAGCAGCTTGGAGGGACAGGGGGTTTCACCCCTCCACTTT
cdr3_aa: CASSLEGQGVSPLHF

d_call: NA
v_call: TRBV28
cdr3_length: 12
clone_size: few
j_call: TRBJ2-1
cdr3_nt: TGTGCCAGCAGTTTCCAGATGAATGAGCAGTTCTTC
cdr3_aa: CASSFQMNEQFF

d_call: TRBD1
v_call: TRBV19
cdr3_length: 15
clone_size: NA
j_call: TRBJ1-2
cdr3_nt: TGTGCCAGTAGTGTGCTGACAGGGGGCTTGGCTGGCTACACCTTC
cdr3_aa: CASSVLTGGLAGYTF

d_call: TRBD1
v_call: TRBV30
cdr3_length: 12
clone_size: NA
j_call: TRBJ1-2
cdr3_nt: TGTGCCTGGAGTCAGGACAGGGGAGGCTACACCTTC
cdr3_aa: CAWSQDRGGYTF

d_call: NA
v_call: TRBV9
cdr3_length: 13
clone_size: NA
j_call: TRBJ2-7
cdr3_nt: TGTGCCAGCAGCGTATCACCCGGCTACGAGCAGTACTTC
cdr3_aa: CASSVSPGYEQYF

d_call: NA
v_call: TRBV3-1/TRBV3-2
cdr3_length: 12
clone_size: once
j_call: TRBJ2-7
cdr3_nt: TGTGCCAGCAGTCATAAGCGCTACGAGCAGTACTTC
cdr3_aa: CASSHKRYEQYF

d_call: TRBD1
v_call: TRBV18
cdr3_length: 15
clone_size: NA
j_call: TRBJ1-6
cdr3_nt: TGTGCCAGCTCGCCTCGACAGGGTAACTATTCACCCCTCCACTTT
cdr3_aa: CASSPRQGNYSPLHF

d_call: TRBD1
v_call: TRBV19
cdr3_length: 14
clone_size: NA
j_call: TRBJ1-5
cdr3_nt: TGTGCCAGTAGTGGGACAGGGAACGGGCAGCCCCAGCATTTT
cdr3_aa: CASSGTGNGQPQHF

d_call: TRBD2
v_call: TRBV11-2
cdr3_length: 17
clone_size: NA
j_call: TRBJ2-3
cdr3_nt: TGTGCCAGCAGCGTAAAACTAGCGGGGGGGGTCACAGATACGCAGTATTTT
cdr3_aa: CASSVKLAGGVTDTQYF

d_call: TRBD1
v_call: TRBV27
cdr3_length: 17
clone_size: NA
j_call: TRBJ1-6
cdr3_nt: TGTGCCAGCAGTTTCACTACGGACAGGGTTGGGAATTCACCCCTCCACTTT
cdr3_aa: CASSFTTDRVGNSPLHF

d_call: TRBD1
v_call: TRBV7-8
cdr3_length: 16
clone_size: NA
j_call: TRBJ1-5
cdr3_nt: TGTGCCAGCAGCCCCCTGGACAGGGAGAGATTGCAGCCCCAGCATTTT
cdr3_aa: CASSPLDRERLQPQHF

d_call: NA
v_call: TRBV7-3
cdr3_length: 14
clone_size: NA
j_call: TRBJ2-1
cdr3_nt: TGTGCCAGCAGCCGAGTTAGCTCCTACAATGAGCAGTTCTTC
cdr3_aa: CASSRVSSYNEQFF